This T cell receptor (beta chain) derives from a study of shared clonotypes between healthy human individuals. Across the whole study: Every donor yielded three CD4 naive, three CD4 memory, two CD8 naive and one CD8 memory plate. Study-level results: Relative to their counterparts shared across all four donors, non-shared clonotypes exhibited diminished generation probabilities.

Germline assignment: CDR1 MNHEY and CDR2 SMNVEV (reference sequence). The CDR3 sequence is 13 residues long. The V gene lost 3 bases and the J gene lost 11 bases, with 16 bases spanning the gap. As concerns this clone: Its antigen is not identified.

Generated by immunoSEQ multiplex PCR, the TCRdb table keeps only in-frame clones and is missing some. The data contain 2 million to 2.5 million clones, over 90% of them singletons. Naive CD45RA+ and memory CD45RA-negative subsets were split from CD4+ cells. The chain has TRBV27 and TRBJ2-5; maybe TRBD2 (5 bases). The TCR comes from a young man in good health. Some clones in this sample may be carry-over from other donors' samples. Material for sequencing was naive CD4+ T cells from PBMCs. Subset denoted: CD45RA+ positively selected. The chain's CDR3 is CASSFPPPGKQYF. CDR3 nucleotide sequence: TGTGCCAGCAGTTTTCCGCCGCCCGGGAAACAGTACTTC.